The 18 T cell receptor beta chains reported below all come from one sample, sequenced in a study of blood T cell repertoires in COVID-19. Sequencing was performed with immunoSEQ multiplex PCR; in TCRdb, only in-frame clones are kept and a portion is missing. Of approximately 50,000 clones listed, approximately 85% are singletons. Sequencing was carried out using peripheral blood. The receptor source for this set is a human donor in a cohort sampled during active COVID-19.

The V and J genes are TRBV3-1 (or the pseudogene TRBV3-2) and TRBJ1-5; D unclear. The CDR3 totals 16 residues. CDR1 is LGHDT, CDR2 YNNKEL, per germline (reference sequence). V was pared by 1 base and J by 1 base, with 11 bases between. CDR3 in DNA: TGTGCCAGCAGCCAAGCTCCAGGAGGGAGCAATCAGCCCCAGCATTTT. It is translated as CASSQAPGGSNQPQHF.

The V call is TRBV6-2 or TRBV6-3, the J call TRBJ1-2; D not certain. The length of the CDR3 is 14 residues. Germline CDR1 and CDR2: MNHEY and SVGEGT. The ends were cut back, 7 bases at V and 8 bases at J, with 20 bases in the middle. The CDR3 DNA follows: TGTGCCAGCACCCCCGAGGGCGGGAGAGGAGGCTACACCTTC. Encoded protein: CASTPEGGRGGYTF.

The chain recombines TRBV5-1 with TRBJ1-4; TRBD1 agrees at 7 bases. This CDR3 region has 14 residues. Germline V CDR1 and CDR2: SGHRS, YFSETQ. J lost 4 bases, V lost 3 bases, and 3 bases had no gene match. The CDR3, as DNA: TGCGCCAGCAGCTCCGGGGACAGTAATGAAAAACTGTTTTTT. Amino acid sequence: CASSSGDSNEKLFF.

DNA of the CDR3: TGTGCCAGCAGCTTAGGGCCGACGGGGTTGGAGACCCAGTACTTC. It encodes CASSLGPTGLETQYF. The chain has TRBV7-6 and TRBJ2-5; the D gene is possibly TRBD2 (5 bases). In germline, CDR1 is SGHVS, CDR2 FNYEAQ. Trimming removed 1 base from V and 5 bases from J, with 14 bases in between. The CDR3 is 15 amino acids.

J is TRBJ1-3 and V is TRBV6-5; TRBD1 might be the D (6 bases). This CDR3 has 13 amino acids. Germline values: CDR1 MNHEY, CDR2 SVGAGI. V dropped 6 bases and J dropped 3 bases, with 9 bases sitting between them. The CDR3 region has the DNA TGTGCCAGCAGCCGGACAGATGGAAACACCATATATTTT. It yields the protein CASSRTDGNTIYF.

V gene TRBV5-4 combines with J gene TRBJ2-5, with a weak D call TRBD1 (6 bases). This CDR3 is 15 amino acids long. From germline, CDR1 is SGHNT and CDR2 YYREEE (reference sequence). The V end was cut by 4 bases, the J end by 0 bases, with 13 bases between. DNA of the CDR3: TGTGCCAGCAGCCTAGGACAGCCCTACCAAGAGACCCAGTACTTC. This sequence encodes CASSLGQPYQETQYF. Full variable domain (missing parts from reference TRBV5-4 and TRBJ2-5): ETGVTQSPTHLIKTRGQQVTLRCSSQSGHNTVSWYQQALGQGPQFIFQYYREEENGRGNFPPRFSGLQFPNYSSELNVNALELDDSALYLCASSLGQPYQETQYFGPGTRLLVL.

The chain links TRBV25-1 to TRBJ1-1; no clear D. The CDR3 consists of 14 residues. Per germline, CDR1 MGHDK and CDR2 SYGVNS. Between the trimmed V and J ends, which lost 3 bases and 5 bases, there was a span of 13 bases. The CDR3 sequence: CASSEKVGRTEAFF. In DNA form, the CDR3 reads TGTGCCAGCAGTGAGAAGGTGGGGAGAACTGAAGCTTTCTTT.

The V and J genes are TRBV14 and TRBJ2-7; 8 bases fit TRBD2. V lost 1 base and J lost 2; bases outside the gene matches: 4. Germline loops: CDR1 SGHDN, CDR2 FVKESK. The CDR3 runs to 15 residues. The CDR3 region is CASSQGFSGAYEQYF. The CDR3 DNA sequence: TGTGCCAGCAGCCAAGGGTTTAGCGGGGCCTACGAGCAGTACTTC.

The CDR3 here is CASSLAPPGQGNEKLFF. The CDR3 nucleotides are TGCGCCAGCAGCTTGGCACCACCGGGACAGGGAAATGAAAAACTGTTTTTT. The V gene is TRBV5-1, the J gene TRBJ1-4; 9 nucleotides line up with TRBD1. The J segment lost 5 bases and the V segment lost 0 bases, leaving 8 bases of the junction unmatched. Germline CDR1 is SGHRS and CDR2 is YFSETQ. This CDR3 is 17 amino acids long.

This chain links TRBV7-9 with TRBJ2-7, with 10 positions matching TRBD2. V was clipped by 1 base and J by 0 bases; unmatched bases: 6. The germline V gene encodes CDR1 SEHNR and CDR2 FQNEAQ (reference sequence). This CDR3 contains 17 residues. The DNA of the CDR3 is TGTGCCAGCAGCTTAGGGGGAGCGGGAGGGAGCTCCTACGAGCAGTACTTC. Amino acid sequence: CASSLGGAGGSSYEQYF.

This clone was seen a single time. V usage is TRBV2 and J usage is TRBJ1-1, with D tentatively TRBD1 (5 bases). This CDR3 has 13 residues. Germline CDR1 is SNHLY and CDR2 is FYNNEI. V lost 5 bases, J lost 1 base, and 8 bases lay in between. The CDR3 loop is CASSPRENTEAFF. DNA of the CDR3: TGTGCCAGCAGTCCCAGGGAGAACACTGAAGCTTTCTTT. Full variable domain (rest looked up from reference TRBV2 and TRBJ1-1): EPEVTQTPSHQVTQMGQEVILRCVPISNHLYFYWYRQILGQKVEFLVSFYNNEISEKSEIFDDQFSVERPDGSNFTLKIRSTKLEDSAMYFCASSPRENTEAFFGQGTRLTVV.

This clone was detected only a few times. The CDR3 DNA reads TGTGCCAGTAGTAAGGGCAGGGGGCGCGGAAATACTGAAGCTTTCTTT. It encodes CASSKGRGRGNTEAFF. The rearrangement joins TRBV19 to TRBJ1-1, with 8 bases aligning to TRBD1. The CDR3 is made up of 16 amino acids. Trimming cost V 4 bases and J 5 bases; bases outside gene matches: 12. The germline CDR1 and CDR2 sequences are LNHDA and SQIVND (reference sequence).

The rearrangement joins TRBV5-1 to TRBJ1-1; D is undetermined. From germline, CDR1 is SGHRS and CDR2 YFSETQ. The V end was cut by 6 bases, the J end by 1 base, with 10 bases between. The CDR3 loop spans 13 amino acids. The CDR3 nucleotides are TGCGCCAGCACAAATATGGCGAACACTGAAGCTTTCTTT. It yields the protein CASTNMANTEAFF.

CDR3 in DNA: TGTGCCAGCAGTATTCCGGGGACCGGGGAGCTGTTTTTT. This gives the protein CASSIPGTGELFF. The chain joins TRBV28 to TRBJ2-2, with a weak D call TRBD2 (5 bases). V lost 5 bases and J 5 bases, leaving 9 bases between the germline ends. Germline values: CDR1 MDHEN, CDR2 SYDVKM. The CDR3 runs to 13 residues.

The chain uses TRBV12-3 or TRBV12-4 and TRBJ1-5, with D maybe TRBD1 (5 bases). V lost 7 bases, J lost 4 bases, and 11 bases lay in between. The CDR3 contains 13 residues. CDR3 coding DNA: TGTGCCAGCAAGATCGGGGGGAATCAGCCCCAGCATTTT. Translated, it gives CASKIGGNQPQHF.

V and J are TRBV24-1 and TRBJ2-3, with D tentatively TRBD2 (6 bases). CDR1 and CDR2 from the germline V gene are KGHDR and SFDVKD. This CDR3 is built from 15 residues. V was trimmed by 4 bases and J by 0 bases, leaving 10 bases between them. Here the CDR3 DNA reads TGTGCCACCAGTGAACCGGGACTCAGCACAGATACGCAGTATTTT. Translating gives CATSEPGLSTDTQYF.

This chain connects TRBV5-5 to TRBJ2-2; 10 bases align to TRBD2. Germline loops: CDR1 SGHKS, CDR2 YYEKEE (reference sequence). The CDR3 has 17 amino acids. The junction had 9 bases not matched to a gene; V was cut back by 5 bases and J by 2 bases. In DNA form, the CDR3 reads TGTGCCAGCAGGTTAATAGCGGGAGGAGCCAACACCGGGGAGCTGTTTTTT. This translates into CASRLIAGGANTGELFF.

V is TRBV5-1 and J is TRBJ2-5; 8 bases fit TRBD1. Germline CDR1 and CDR2: SGHRS and YFSETQ. This CDR3 comprises 13 residues. V lost 4 bases and J lost 3; bases outside the gene matches: 2. The CDR3 nucleotides are TGCGCCAGCAGCCGGGGACAGGAAGAGACCCAGTACTTC. As protein: CASSRGQEETQYF.